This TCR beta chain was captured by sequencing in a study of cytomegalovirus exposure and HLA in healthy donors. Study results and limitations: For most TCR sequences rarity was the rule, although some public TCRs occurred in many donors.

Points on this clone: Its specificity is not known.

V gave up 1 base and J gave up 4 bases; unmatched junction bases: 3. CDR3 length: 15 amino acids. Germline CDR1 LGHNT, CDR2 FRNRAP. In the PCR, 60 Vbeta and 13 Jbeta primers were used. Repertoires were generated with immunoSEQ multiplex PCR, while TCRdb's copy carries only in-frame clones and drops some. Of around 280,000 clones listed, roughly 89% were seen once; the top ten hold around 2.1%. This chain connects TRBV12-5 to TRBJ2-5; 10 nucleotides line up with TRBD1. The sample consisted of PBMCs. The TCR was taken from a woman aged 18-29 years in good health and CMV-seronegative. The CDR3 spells CASGLGTGGSETQYF. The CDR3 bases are TGTGCTAGTGGTTTGGGGACAGGGGGATCAGAGACCCAGTACTTC.